Each of the 24 T cell receptor beta chains below was sequenced from the same sample in a study of control samples from healthy donors and cancer patients. Method: immunoSEQ multiplex PCR; TCRdb's copy keeps in-frame clones and lacks some. The table shows fewer than 65,000 clones, with about four fifths occurring only once. Sequencing was performed on blood. The origin of the receptors is a man aged 70 or older in good health.

This clone was observed a handful of times. The V gene is TRBV6-6, the J gene TRBJ2-7, with D maybe TRBD1 (6 bases). This CDR3 has 13 residues. CDR1 and CDR2 from the germline V gene are MNHNY and SVGAGI (reference sequence). V shed 7 bases and J shed 6 bases, with 16 bases lying between them. The CDR3: CASTPPQGGEQYF. Here the CDR3 DNA reads TGTGCCAGCACCCCACCGCAAGGGGGCGAGCAGTACTTC.

This clone has a handful of counts. The chain recombines TRBV18 with TRBJ1-5; weak D call: TRBD1 (5 bases). Looked up from germline, CDR1 is KGHSH and CDR2 is LQKENI. The V and J ends lost 3 bases and 7 bases respectively, with 10 bases between them. CDR3 length: 13 residues. The CDR3 nucleotides read TGTGCCAGCTCACCGGGGGAGGAACAGCCCCAGCATTTT. As protein: CASSPGEEQPQHF.

J is TRBJ2-3 and V is TRBV14; D not certain. Trimming shortened V by 4 bases and J by 2 bases, and 16 bases separated the two germline ends. This CDR3 has 16 amino acids. In germline, CDR1 is SGHDN, CDR2 FVKESK. The CDR3 coding sequence is TGTGCCAGCAGCCGCAGCTATCTCTCTACCACAGATACGCAGTATTTT. Translation: CASSRSYLSTTDTQYF. Based on the CDR3 plus reference TRBV14 and TRBJ2-3, the full variable domain is EAGVTQFPSHSVIEKGQTVTLRCDPISGHDNLYWYRRVMGKEIKFLLHFVKESKQDESGMPNNRFLAERTGGTYSTLKVQPAELEDSGVYFCASSRSYLSTTDTQYFGPGTRLTVL.

This chain joins TRBV11-3 and TRBJ2-5, with D tentatively TRBD1 (5 bases). The CDR3 contains 13 residues. The germline CDR1 and CDR2 sequences are SGHNT and YENEEA. The V gene lost 5 bases and the J gene lost 2 bases, with 9 bases spanning the gap. CDR3 in DNA: TGTGCCAGCAGCCCAGACAGACAAGAGACCCAGTACTTC. It codes for CASSPDRQETQYF.

The chain combines TRBV4-1 with TRBJ1-2; TRBD1 might be the D (5 bases). CDR3 length: 17 residues. V lost 2 bases, J lost 3 bases, and 19 bases lay in between. CDR1 is MGHRA and CDR2 is YSYEKL in the germline V gene. CDR3 residues: CASSQREGWGEHYGYTF. As DNA, the CDR3 is TGCGCCAGCAGCCAACGGGAGGGGTGGGGGGAGCACTATGGCTACACCTTC.

The chain links TRBV5-1 to TRBJ2-2; the match to TRBD2 covers 9 bases. In germline, CDR1 is SGHRS, CDR2 YFSETQ. Trimming at V came to 1 base and at J to 1 base, leaving 2 bases not matched to a gene. The CDR3 sequence is 16 residues long. CDR3 in DNA: TGCGCCAGCAGCTTGCTAGCGGGAAGGAACACCGGGGAGCTGTTTTTT. The encoded protein is CASSLLAGRNTGELFF.

This chain links TRBV6-1 with TRBJ1-3, with 7 bases aligning to TRBD1. Germline assignment: CDR1 MNHNS and CDR2 SASEGT. Trimming removed 0 bases from V and 2 bases from J; junction bases left unmatched: 7. The CDR3 consists of 17 residues. CDR3 protein: CASSEAPMTGPGNTIYF. CDR3 sequence (DNA): TGTGCCAGCAGTGAAGCCCCCATGACAGGGCCTGGAAACACCATATATTTT.

The chain combines TRBV5-1 with TRBJ2-7; 9 bases match TRBD1. With V trimmed by 4 bases and J by 1 base, 6 bases remained unmatched. There are 15 residues in the CDR3. The V gene's germline CDR1 is SGHRS and CDR2 YFSETQ. The CDR3 region has the DNA TGCGCCAGCAGCGTAGAGACAGGGGGTTCCTACGAGCAGTACTTC. This sequence encodes CASSVETGGSYEQYF.

The chain joins TRBV4-2 to TRBJ2-3, with 8 bases identical to TRBD2. Looked up from germline, CDR1 is LGHNA and CDR2 is YNFKEQ. The CDR3 has 18 amino acids. Unmatched junction bases numbered 8, after V lost 0 bases and J lost 0 bases. The CDR3 sequence: CASSQETSGGLSTDTQYF. The CDR3 coding sequence is TGTGCCAGCAGCCAAGAAACCAGCGGGGGCCTCAGCACAGATACGCAGTATTTT.

In DNA, the CDR3 is TGTGCCACCAGCGCTGCGACAGGGACTGAAAAACTGTTTTTT. Translated, it gives CATSAATGTEKLFF. V and J are TRBV15 and TRBJ1-4; 7 bases match TRBD1. The CDR3 has 14 residues. V trimming: 5 bases; J trimming: 7 bases; junction bases outside the gene matches: 7. Germline assignment: CDR1 LNHNV and CDR2 YYDKDF (reference sequence).

The rearrangement joins TRBV28 to TRBJ1-5, with 8 bases that match TRBD1. The junction had 11 bases not matched to a gene; V was cut back by 4 bases and J by 0 bases. Germline lookup yields CDR1 MDHEN and CDR2 SYDVKM. This CDR3 is 18 amino acids long. Here the CDR3 reads CASSSGIRTGNSNQPQHF. CDR3 coding DNA: TGTGCCAGCAGTTCCGGGATCAGGACAGGGAATAGCAATCAGCCCCAGCATTTT.

This rearrangement joins TRBV27 to TRBJ2-1; tentative D call: TRBD2 (5 bases). V was shortened by 7 bases and J by 2 bases, with 18 bases between the two germline ends. Germline V gene data show CDR1 as MNHEY and CDR2 as SMNVEV (reference sequence). The CDR3 extends over 16 amino acids. DNA for the CDR3: TGTGCCAGCACCCCGAGCGCGGGTTCTACCTACAATGAGCAGTTCTTC. This encodes CASTPSAGSTYNEQFF.

This chain connects TRBV5-1 to TRBJ2-5; no firm D call. From germline, CDR1 is SGHRS and CDR2 YFSETQ. This CDR3 is 13 amino acids long. The V gene lost 0 bases and the J gene lost 3 bases, with 6 bases spanning the gap. CDR3 sequence (DNA): TGCGCCAGCAGCTTGGGCTCGGAAGAGACCCAGTACTTC. Protein product: CASSLGSEETQYF. Using reference TRBV5-1 and TRBJ2-5 for the parts outside the CDR3, the full variable domain is KAGVTQTPRYLIKTRGQQVTLSCSPISGHRSVSWYQQTPGQGLQFLFEYFSETQRNKGNFPGRFSGRQFSNSRSEMNVSTLELGDSALYLCASSLGSEETQYFGPGTRLLVL.

This clone showed up just a few times. The chain combines TRBV28 with TRBJ1-1, with TRBD1 matching 10 bases. The CDR3 has 16 amino acids. V was pared by 6 bases and J by 8 bases, with 15 bases of the junction left unmatched. Germline V lookup: CDR1 MDHEN, CDR2 SYDVKM. CDR3 region: CASRGTGVPFGGEAFF. In DNA, the CDR3 is TGTGCCAGCAGGGGGACAGGGGTTCCTTTCGGCGGGGAAGCTTTCTTT.

This clone has a single count. The chain uses TRBV5-1 and TRBJ2-7; 9 nucleotides align to TRBD1. Germline V gives CDR1 SGHRS, CDR2 YFSETQ. The CDR3 contains 16 residues. Unmatched junction bases numbered 13, after V lost 4 bases and J lost 5 bases. The CDR3: CASSQFGDRALDEQYF. For the CDR3, the DNA is TGCGCCAGCAGCCAGTTTGGGGACAGGGCGCTGGACGAGCAGTACTTC.

The chain's CDR3 is CATSDFTSYQPQHF. The CDR3 nucleotides read TGTGCCACCAGTGATTTTACAAGTTATCAGCCCCAGCATTTT. The chain links TRBV24-1 to TRBJ1-5; D unclear. V lost 1 base to trimming and J lost 5 bases, with 8 bases between them. The CDR3 consists of 14 residues. Germline CDR1 and CDR2: KGHDR and SFDVKD.

This rearrangement joins TRBV7-9 to TRBJ2-3; D unresolved. Germline V lookup: CDR1 SEHNR, CDR2 FQNEAQ (reference sequence). The V and J ends lost 6 bases and 0 bases respectively, with 7 bases between them. The CDR3 has 13 residues. The CDR3 DNA reads TGTGCCAGCAGGCCTCAGAGCACAGATACGCAGTATTTT. As protein: CASRPQSTDTQYF.

V usage is TRBV3-1 (or the pseudogene TRBV3-2) and J usage is TRBJ1-2; D remains unclear. Per the germline V gene, CDR1 is LGHDT and CDR2 is YNNKEL (reference sequence). The V end was cut by 2 bases, the J end by 3 bases, with 4 bases between. The CDR3 runs 12 residues. CDR3 region: CASSQNDYGYTF. As DNA, the CDR3 is TGTGCCAGCAGCCAAAACGACTATGGCTACACCTTC.

V and J are TRBV28 and TRBJ1-1, with D unclear. V lost 8 bases to trimming and J lost 5 bases, with 15 bases between them. Per the germline V gene, CDR1 is MDHEN and CDR2 is SYDVKM. The CDR3 consists of 13 residues. In DNA form, the CDR3 reads TGTGCCAGCGGCACCCCTGCGCTAACTGAAGCTTTCTTT. Translated: CASGTPALTEAFF.

The V gene is TRBV7-9, the J gene TRBJ2-3; 9 bases align to TRBD2. V lost 2 bases and J lost 2; bases outside the gene matches: 5. The CDR3 is 16 amino acids. Germline V gene lookup returns CDR1 SEHNR and CDR2 FQNEAQ (reference sequence). The DNA for the CDR3 is TGTGCCAGCAGCTTAATCTCTAGCGGGGCCACAGATACGCAGTATTTT. The encoded protein is CASSLISSGATDTQYF.

This clone was detected once. The V and J genes are TRBV27 and TRBJ1-2, with 9 positions matching TRBD1. The CDR3 is 16 residues long. Germline CDR1 reads MNHEY; CDR2 reads SMNVEV (reference sequence). With 2 bases clipped from V and 5 bases from J, the junction kept 9 bases outside the gene matches. In DNA, the CDR3 is TGTGCCAGCAGTTTAGGGACAGGGAATCTACGGTATGGCTACACCTTC. As protein: CASSLGTGNLRYGYTF.

This rearrangement joins TRBV2 to TRBJ1-5, with D perhaps matching TRBD1 (5 bases). This CDR3 spans 15 amino acids. Between the trimmed V and J ends, which lost 2 bases and 5 bases, there was a span of 13 bases. CDR1 is SNHLY, CDR2 FYNNEI, per germline. CDR3 in DNA: TGTGCCAGCAGTGAAATGGGGGGTCGGGATCAGCCCCAGCATTTT. Translation: CASSEMGGRDQPQHF. Filled out from reference TRBV2 and TRBJ1-5, the complete variable domain reads EPEVTQTPSHQVTQMGQEVILRCVPISNHLYFYWYRQILGQKVEFLVSFYNNEISEKSEIFDDQFSVERPDGSNFTLKIRSTKLEDSAMYFCASSEMGGRDQPQHFGDGTRLSIL.

The genes are TRBV6-5 and TRBJ1-1; no clear D. Trimming removed 7 bases at V and 2 bases at J, with 14 bases between. The CDR3 runs 14 residues. Germline-derived CDR1 and CDR2 are MNHEY and SVGAGI. CDR3 loop: CASKLSVGNTEAFF. CDR3 bases: TGTGCCAGCAAACTCTCGGTGGGAAACACTGAAGCTTTCTTT.

The gene calls are TRBV5-6 and TRBJ2-5; D remains ambiguous. The CDR3 is 12 residues long. Germline V gene data show CDR1 as SGHDT and CDR2 as YYEEEE. V shed 3 bases and J shed 0 bases, with 3 bases lying between them. The CDR3 DNA reads TGTGCCAGCAGCTCAAACCAAGAGACCCAGTACTTC. Translated: CASSSNQETQYF.